The 30 T cell receptor beta chains below all came from one sample that was sequenced in a study of T cells in Graves' hyperthyroidism and ophthalmopathy. RNA transcripts were the template for amplifying TCR beta CDR3 regions. HTBI primers were employed in a first-round RT-PCR of the TCR CDR3. Via MiXCR, TCRdb re-called the multiplex PCR reads, giving one row per CDR3 protein. The data show 600,000 to 900,000 distinct CDR3 sequences, with about 16% seen just once and under 9.5% held by the top ten. Sequencing was done on a sample of blood. These receptors originate from a man younger than 35 with Graves' hyperthyroidism.

This clonotype was seen a handful of times. This chain uses TRBV20-1 with TRBJ1-1; D is ambiguous. Germline V gene lookup returns CDR1 DFQATT and CDR2 SNEGSKA (reference sequence). The CDR3 has 15 amino acids. V was trimmed by 0 bases and J by 2 bases, leaving 13 bases between them. The CDR3 here is CSARDPRFTNTEAFF. The CDR3 nucleotides read TGCAGTGCTAGAGATCCCCGGTTCACTAACACTGAAGCTTTCTTT.

This clonotype has at least ten counts. The chain links TRBV7-8 to TRBJ2-1; D possibly corresponds to TRBD2 (5 bases). Deletions cut 4 bases from V and 6 bases from J, with 13 bases between. The CDR3 extends over 14 amino acids. Germline V gene data show CDR1 as SGHVS and CDR2 as FQNEAQ. Here the CDR3 DNA reads TGTGCCAGCAGCTCTAGCCGCTCGGGCAATGAGCAGTTCTTC. This translates into CASSSSRSGNEQFF.

The J gene is TRBJ2-3, the V gene TRBV11-2, with 15 bases identical to TRBD2. With V trimmed by 5 bases and J by 6 bases, 15 bases remained unmatched. The CDR3 has 19 amino acids. Germline-derived CDR1 and CDR2 are SGHAT and FQNNGV. The CDR3 sequence: CASSPGLAGGPRISDTQYF. The CDR3 DNA is TGTGCCAGCAGCCCAGGACTAGCGGGAGGGCCACGAATATCGGATACGCAGTATTTT.

The chain links TRBV28 to TRBJ1-5; D perhaps matches TRBD1 (5 bases). This CDR3 contains 14 residues. Deletions cut 5 bases from V and 5 bases from J, with 13 bases between. Germline CDR1 and CDR2: MDHEN and SYDVKM. The CDR3 here is CASSDRQKYQPQHF. The CDR3 DNA reads as TGTGCCAGCAGTGATCGACAGAAATATCAGCCCCAGCATTTT.

In the case of this clonotype: A much larger clone sits a single nucleotide away, making a read error possible. This chain connects TRBV19 to TRBJ1-6; D unresolved. V dropped 9 bases and J dropped 8 bases, with 23 bases sitting between them. There are 16 residues in the CDR3. CDR1 LNHDA and CDR2 SQIVND come from the germline V gene (reference sequence). CDR3 nucleotides: TGTGCCAGCAGCTTGGAACAGCTAAATCGGTATTCACCCCTCCACTTT. It translates to CASSLEQLNRYSPLHF. Based on the CDR3 plus reference TRBV19 and TRBJ1-6, the full variable domain is DGGITQSPKYLFRKEGQNVTLSCEQNLNHDAMYWYRQDPGQGLRLIYYSQIVNDFQKGDIAEGYSVSREKKESFPLTVTSAQKNPTAFYLCASSLEQLNRYSPLHFGNGTRLTVT.

The sample holds a few counts of this clonotype. CDR3 loop: CASRLVGGGTEAFF. The CDR3 nucleotides are TGCGCCAGCAGGTTGGTCGGGGGAGGCACTGAAGCTTTCTTT. The chain uses TRBV4-1 and TRBJ1-1; maybe TRBD1 (5 bases). Trimming stripped 6 bases from V and 4 bases from J, with 15 bases between. The CDR3 consists of 14 residues. Germline V gene sequence: CDR1 MGHRA, CDR2 YSYEKL.

The chain employs TRBV9 and TRBJ2-5; 9 bases align to TRBD2. The V segment lost 0 bases and the J segment 5 bases; nucleotides outside the gene matches: 8. Germline V gives CDR1 SGDLS, CDR2 YYNGEE. The CDR3 totals 16 residues. The CDR3 bases are TGTGCCAGCAGCGTAGCAAGCGGGAGCGGGGGGGAGACCCAGTACTTC. This encodes CASSVASGSGGETQYF.

The CDR3 DNA reads TGTGCCAGCAGCCCAGGACAGGGCATACAAGAGACCCAGTACTTC. Protein: CASSPGQGIQETQYF. The chain uses TRBV5-8 and TRBJ2-5; 8 bases match TRBD1. Per germline, CDR1 SGHTS and CDR2 YDEGEE. V dropped 4 bases and J dropped 2; count of bases not matched to a gene: 7. The CDR3 has 15 amino acids.

This clonotype has a count of ten or more. This rearrangement joins TRBV20-1 to TRBJ2-3; no reliable D call. Germline CDR1 and CDR2: DFQATT and SNEGSKA (reference sequence). This CDR3 contains 15 residues. Trimming cost V 3 bases and J 4 bases, with 17 bases left between them. The CDR3 sequence: CSASLGSDPSDTQYF. CDR3 DNA sequence: TGCAGTGCTAGCTTGGGAAGCGACCCTTCAGATACGCAGTATTTT.

The rearrangement links TRBV28 to TRBJ1-6, with a weak D call TRBD1 (6 bases). This CDR3 is built from 16 residues. V lost 3 bases, J lost 10 bases, and 19 bases lay in between. Germline V gene sequence: CDR1 MDHEN, CDR2 SYDVKM. CDR3 protein: CASSFLTGRLGSPLHF. The DNA for the CDR3 is TGTGCCAGCAGTTTTCTAACAGGGCGTTTAGGCTCACCCCTCCACTTT.

This clonotype was detected only a few times. One end of the junction fails to match germline, which may point to a read error. The V and J genes are TRBV5-1 and TRBJ2-2, with D perhaps matching TRBD2 (6 bases). CDR1 SGHRS and CDR2 YFSETQ come from the germline V gene. The CDR3 runs to 13 residues. This CDR3 reads CANSLRGAGELFF. The CDR3 DNA reads as TGCGCCAACAGCTTGCGGGGAGCCGGGGAGCTGTTTTTT.

This clonotype occurred a few times. The chain is built from TRBV6-1 and TRBJ1-5, with D unclear. Germline V gene lookup returns CDR1 MNHNS and CDR2 SASEGT. The CDR3 covers 17 residues. V lost 5 bases and J 0 bases, leaving 17 bases between the germline ends. The DNA for the CDR3 is TGTGCCAGCAGTCCTACGCTTCGAGGTGATAGCAATCAGCCCCAGCATTTT. This gives the protein CASSPTLRGDSNQPQHF.

This clonotype was counted ten times or more. The chain recombines TRBV27 with TRBJ2-7; D is possibly TRBD1 or TRBD2 (5 bases each). The V gene's germline CDR1 is MNHEY and CDR2 SMNVEV (reference sequence). The CDR3 runs 15 residues. V was shortened by 5 bases and J by 0 bases, with 14 bases between the two germline ends. CDR3 sequence reads: CASSPGAISSYEQYF. The CDR3 coding sequence is TGTGCCAGCAGTCCCGGGGCCATCAGCTCCTACGAGCAGTACTTC.

The chain couples TRBV5-1 to TRBJ1-2; D is perhaps TRBD1 (5 bases). Trimming took 3 bases from V and 4 from J, leaving 13 bases between them. The CDR3 spans 14 residues. CDR1 is SGHRS and CDR2 is YFSETQ in the germline V gene. CDR3 bases: TGCGCCAGCAGCTCGACCCAGGGCGGCTATGGCTACACCTTC. Protein product: CASSSTQGGYGYTF.

This clonotype has just a few counts. CDR3 sequence reads: CASSLAKDEKLFF. CDR3 bases: TGTGCCAGCAGCTTAGCCAAGGATGAAAAACTGTTTTTT. The rearrangement links TRBV7-9 to TRBJ1-4, with D uncertain. The germline V gene encodes CDR1 SEHNR and CDR2 FQNEAQ (reference sequence). This CDR3 region has 13 residues. V shed 0 bases and J shed 6 bases, with 5 bases lying between them.

This clonotype has a count of ten or more. CDR3 bases: TGTGCCAGCAGTGCGGAGCAGGGTACCGGGGAGCTGTTTTTT. This codes for CASSAEQGTGELFF. The V call is TRBV2, the J call TRBJ2-2; tentatively, D is TRBD1 (5 bases). The CDR3 length is 14 residues. V shed 4 bases and J shed 5 bases, with 11 bases lying between them. Germline-derived CDR1 and CDR2 are SNHLY and FYNNEI.

This clonotype has at least ten counts. The chain recombines TRBV19 with TRBJ2-1, with TRBD2 matching 7 bases. V lost 3 bases, J lost 1 base, and 12 bases stayed unmatched. Germline V lookup: CDR1 LNHDA, CDR2 SQIVND (reference sequence). The CDR3 contains 18 residues. The CDR3 loop is CASSIRLSGATSYNEQFF. DNA of the CDR3: TGTGCCAGTAGTATTCGGTTGAGCGGGGCAACTTCCTACAATGAGCAGTTCTTC.

In its sample, this clonotype was seen a few times. The V and J genes are TRBV28 and TRBJ1-3; TRBD1 matches at 10 bases. V gave up 3 bases and J gave up 4 bases; unmatched junction bases: 9. Germline CDR1 and CDR2: MDHEN and SYDVKM. The CDR3 loop spans 17 amino acids. CDR3 nucleotides: TGTGCCAGCAGTTTTTCTGTTGGGACAGGGGACGGAAACACCATATATTTT. The encoded protein is CASSFSVGTGDGNTIYF.

A few counts support this clonotype. The chain links TRBV5-1 to TRBJ2-5; D not resolved. There are 13 residues in the CDR3. Germline loops: CDR1 SGHRS, CDR2 YFSETQ. Trimming stripped 3 bases from V and 0 bases from J, with 6 bases between. The CDR3, as DNA: TGCGCCAGCAGCTACGGCCACCAAGAGACCCAGTACTTC. Amino acids: CASSYGHQETQYF.

This clonotype was seen a single time. A much larger clone differs from this one at a single base, so this may be a read error. The chain combines TRBV28 with TRBJ2-7; D may be TRBD1 (7 bases). Germline assignment: CDR1 MDHEN and CDR2 SYDVKM. The CDR3 has 16 residues. Between the trimmed V and J ends, which lost 0 bases and 3 bases, there was a span of 15 bases. This CDR3 is CASSLCPSQGGYEQYF. The CDR3 DNA follows: TGTGCCAGCAGTTTATGCCCCTCCCAGGGGGGCTACGAGCAGTACTTC.

This clonotype was recorded many times. The chain uses TRBV11-3 and TRBJ2-1; 7 bases agree with TRBD1. With V trimmed by 1 base and J by 5 bases, 2 bases remained unmatched. This CDR3 region has 14 residues. Germline V gene data show CDR1 as SGHNT and CDR2 as YENEEA. CDR3 coding DNA: TGTGCCAGCAGCTTAGTAGGGACAGACAATGAGCAGTTCTTC. Amino acid sequence: CASSLVGTDNEQFF.

Of note for this clonotype: This may be a read error, as it is one base from a much larger clone. The V gene is TRBV20-1, the J gene TRBJ2-3, with 9 nucleotides matching TRBD2. The ends lost 0 bases at V and 1 base at J; junction bases unmatched: 5. CDR3 length: 16 amino acids. Germline V gives CDR1 DFQATT, CDR2 SNEGSKA (reference sequence). The CDR3 spells CSAREAGGWGTDTQYF. In DNA, the CDR3 is TGCAGTGCTAGAGAGGCGGGGGGGTGGGGCACAGATACGCAGTATTTT.

V and J are TRBV20-1 and TRBJ2-1; possibly TRBD2 for D (7 bases). The ends were cut back, 3 bases at V and 5 bases at J, with 29 bases in the middle. CDR1 and CDR2 (germline): DFQATT, SNEGSKA (reference sequence). The CDR3 consists of 19 residues. The CDR3 DNA reads as TGCAGTGCTAGGTACCCTCGGGGTCGGAGGGGGGCGGGAGACAATGAGCAGTTCTTC. Translated, it gives CSARYPRGRRGAGDNEQFF.

This clonotype has ten or more counts. The chain uses TRBV11-2 and TRBJ2-4; D not resolved. The CDR3 has 14 residues. The V end lost 2 bases, the J end lost 7 bases, and 12 bases lay between the germline ends. The germline V gene has CDR1 SGHAT and CDR2 FQNNGV. The CDR3 reads CASSLSPVVNIQYF. The CDR3, as DNA: TGTGCCAGCAGCTTAAGCCCGGTGGTGAACATTCAGTACTTC.

This chain links TRBV20-1 with TRBJ1-2, with D maybe TRBD1 (5 bases). The CDR3 contains 18 residues. V was cut by 5 bases and J by 2 bases, with 27 bases left in between. Germline CDR1 and CDR2: DFQATT and SNEGSKA (reference sequence). CDR3 sequence: CSAPQPQGLLPLNYGYTF. The CDR3 DNA reads as TGCAGTGCTCCCCAACCCCAGGGCCTTCTTCCTTTAAACTATGGCTACACCTTC.

In its sample, this clonotype was seen a few times. This chain uses TRBV4-1 with TRBJ2-2; 9 nucleotides align to TRBD1. From germline, CDR1 is MGHRA and CDR2 YSYEKL. The CDR3 spans 14 residues. Trimming took 4 bases from V and 6 from J; bases not matched to a gene: 3. CDR3 sequence reads: CASSRGQGPGELFF. CDR3 DNA: TGCGCCAGCAGCCGAGGACAGGGGCCCGGGGAGCTGTTTTTT.

The rearrangement joins TRBV12-3 or TRBV12-4 to TRBJ1-1; 7 bases map to TRBD1. The CDR3 spans 15 residues. Unmatched junction bases numbered 8, after V lost 6 bases and J lost 1 base. Written as DNA, the CDR3 is TGTGCCAGCAGGCTATTAGGGGGCGGGAACACTGAAGCTTTCTTT. Translation: CASRLLGGGNTEAFF.

This clonotype was recorded at least ten times. Here the CDR3 DNA reads TGTGCCAGCAGTTTTGGGCTAGATGGCTACACCTTC. Its protein product is CASSFGLDGYTF. V and J are TRBV28 and TRBJ1-2; no clear D gene. V dropped 3 bases and J dropped 6 bases, with 8 bases sitting between them. Germline CDR1 is MDHEN and CDR2 is SYDVKM. The CDR3 is 12 amino acids.

The chain recombines TRBV7-2 with TRBJ1-5; D uncertain. Trimming cost V 1 base and J 7 bases, with 11 bases left between them. Per germline, CDR1 SGHTA and CDR2 FQGNSA. CDR3 length: 14 amino acids. In nucleotides, the CDR3 is TGTGCCAGCAGCTTAGTGGCGGGAGAGCAGCCCCAGCATTTT. It yields the protein CASSLVAGEQPQHF.

This clonotype was recorded at least ten times. The chain carries TRBV27 and TRBJ1-2; D may be TRBD1 (5 bases). The CDR3 runs to 13 residues. V was shortened by 5 bases and J by 7 bases, with 14 bases between the two germline ends. Germline V gene sequence: CDR1 MNHEY, CDR2 SMNVEV (reference sequence). In nucleotides, the CDR3 is TGTGCCAGCAGTCCACGGACGGGGCGTGGCTACACCTTC. It codes for CASSPRTGRGYTF.